Shown below are 18 T cell receptor beta chains from a single sample sequenced in a study of cytomegalovirus exposure and HLA in healthy donors (dated by TCRdb to between 2016 and 2019). Library generation was performed with the immunoSEQ multiplex PCR assay. For the multiplex PCR, a mixture combining 60 forward primers for TCR Vbeta segments and 13 reverse primers for TCR Jbeta segments was used. The immuneACCESS repertoire file appears here via TCRdb, limited to in-frame rearrangements. These files lack a portion of the clones; in checked studies, under half of the deficit traces to unresolved V genes, and the cause of the others is not known. For this sample the table gives roughly 140,000 clones, of which more than 75% were detected only once. The top ten clonotypes cover around 2.9% of the sample. Sequenced: PBMCs. These receptors were obtained from a female donor in good health and CMV-seronegative.

The genes are TRBV5-4 and TRBJ1-1; tentatively, D is TRBD1 (5 bases). This CDR3 contains 12 residues. CDR1 is SGHNT and CDR2 is YYREEE in the germline V gene (reference sequence). V was pared by 2 bases and J by 5 bases, with 7 bases between. CDR3 DNA sequence: TGTGCCAGCAGCTTTGGGGGGACTGAAGCTTTCTTT. Amino acid sequence: CASSFGGTEAFF.

The rearrangement uses TRBV7-3 and TRBJ2-1; 7 bases line up with TRBD2. Germline-derived CDR1 and CDR2 are SGHTA and FQGTGA. V shed 1 base and J 9 bases; nucleotides not matched to a gene: 3. This CDR3 has 13 residues. The CDR3: CASSLRWEGEQFF. CDR3 coding DNA: TGTGCCAGCAGCTTAAGATGGGAGGGTGAGCAGTTCTTC. The full variable domain, completed using reference TRBV7-3 and TRBJ2-1, is GAGVSQTPSNKVTEKGKYVELRCDPISGHTALYWYRQSLGQGPEFLIYFQGTGAADDSGLPNDRFFAVRPEGSVSTLKIQRTERGDSAVYLCASSLRWEGEQFFGPGTRLTVL.

The CDR3 loop is CASSLSFQETQYF. CDR3 nucleotides: TGTGCCAGCAGTTTATCGTTCCAGGAGACCCAGTACTTC. The chain couples TRBV27 to TRBJ2-5; D is unclear. The germline gives CDR1 MNHEY, CDR2 SMNVEV (reference sequence). The CDR3 is 13 amino acids. Trimming shortened V by 0 bases and J by 5 bases, and 7 bases separated the two germline ends.

V gene TRBV7-8 combines with J gene TRBJ2-5, with TRBD2 matching 10 bases. V was pared by 1 base and J by 1 base, with 0 bases of the junction left unmatched. The CDR3 sequence is 15 residues long. CDR1 and CDR2 (germline): SGHVS, FQNEAQ. CDR3 nucleotides: TGTGCCAGCAGCTTAGTAGCGGGGGGCCAAGAGACCCAGTACTTC. This sequence encodes CASSLVAGGQETQYF. The full variable domain, completed using reference TRBV7-8 and TRBJ2-5, is GAGVSQSPRYKVAKRGQDVALRCDPISGHVSLFWYQQALGQGPEFLTYFQNEAQLDKSGLPSDRFFAERPEGSVSTLKIQRTQQEDSAVYLCASSLVAGGQETQYFGPGTRLLVL.

This clone was picked up a small number of times. The gene calls are TRBV29-1 and TRBJ2-4; D is ambiguous. V was cut by 6 bases and J by 0 bases, with 9 bases left in between. CDR3 length: 13 residues. Germline CDR1 SQVTM, CDR2 ANQGSEA. The CDR3 DNA reads as TGCAGCGTACGGCGGCTAGCCAAAAACATTCAGTACTTC. Amino acids: CSVRRLAKNIQYF.

The chain employs TRBV30 and TRBJ1-2; D is unclear. This CDR3 has 13 amino acids. Germline V gene lookup returns CDR1 GTSNPN and CDR2 SVGIG (reference sequence). The V end was cut by 3 bases, the J end by 4 bases, with 12 bases between. CDR3 nucleotides: TGTGCCTGGAGGTCCCTTTCTTCCTATGGCTACACCTTC. Its translation: CAWRSLSSYGYTF.

The genes are TRBV5-6 and TRBJ1-3; tentatively, D is TRBD1 (5 bases). Between the trimmed V and J ends, which lost 0 bases and 0 bases, there was a span of 10 bases. There are 16 residues in the CDR3. CDR1 and CDR2 from the germline V gene are SGHDT and YYEEEE. This chain's CDR3 is CASSLGQGSSGNTIYF. The CDR3 DNA follows: TGTGCCAGCAGCTTGGGTCAGGGCAGCTCTGGAAACACCATATATTTT.

V gene TRBV9 combines with J gene TRBJ1-6; D is unclear. The germline V and J ends were trimmed by 3 bases and 4 bases, with 8 bases remaining between them. Germline V gene lookup returns CDR1 SGDLS and CDR2 YYNGEE. This CDR3 comprises 14 residues. The CDR3 loop reads CASSGGSYNSPLHF. The DNA for the CDR3 is TGTGCCAGCAGCGGAGGGAGTTATAATTCACCCCTCCACTTT.

The V gene is TRBV4-3, the J gene TRBJ2-1, with 13 bases that match TRBD2. V was pared by 5 bases and J by 6 bases, with 7 bases of the junction left unmatched. In germline, CDR1 is LGHNA, CDR2 YSLEER. CDR3 length equals 16 residues. The CDR3 region has the DNA TGCGCCAGCAGCTACCGACTAGCGGGGGGCTCCAATGAGCAGTTCTTC. Translated: CASSYRLAGGSNEQFF.

V is TRBV5-5 and J is TRBJ2-7, with D perhaps matching TRBD2 (6 bases). This CDR3 has 16 amino acids. V was cut by 4 bases and J by 0 bases, with 17 bases left in between. Germline assignment: CDR1 SGHKS and CDR2 YYEKEE (reference sequence). This CDR3 reads CASSGRWPGLSYEQYF. For the CDR3, the DNA is TGTGCCAGCAGCGGGAGGTGGCCGGGGCTCTCCTACGAGCAGTACTTC.

V and J are TRBV2 and TRBJ2-7; 7 bases line up with TRBD2. The CDR3 totals 16 residues. Germline-derived CDR1 and CDR2 are SNHLY and FYNNEI. Trimming took 3 bases from V and 4 from J; bases not matched to a gene: 12. The DNA of the CDR3 is TGTGCCAGCAGTGACTCTATCCGAGGGGAGGGTTACGAGCAGTACTTC. This gives the protein CASSDSIRGEGYEQYF.

The chain recombines TRBV5-1 with TRBJ2-7; 7 bases fit TRBD1. The ends lost 2 bases at V and 2 bases at J; junction bases unmatched: 10. Per germline, CDR1 SGHRS and CDR2 YFSETQ. The CDR3 has 16 amino acids. CDR3 residues: CASSFVRGPYPYEQYF. The CDR3 bases are TGCGCCAGCAGCTTTGTAAGGGGGCCCTATCCCTACGAGCAGTACTTC.

The V gene is TRBV4-2, the J gene TRBJ2-7, with 7 nucleotides matching TRBD1. Germline V gene data show CDR1 as LGHNA and CDR2 as YNFKEQ. CDR3 length: 15 residues. V shed 1 base, J shed 4 bases, and the junction held 7 bases outside the gene matches. In DNA form, the CDR3 reads TGTGCCAGCAGCCAAGCGTTGAGACAGGGTTACGAGCAGTACTTC. Encoded protein: CASSQALRQGYEQYF.

The rearrangement uses TRBV2 and TRBJ2-2, with D hard to call. Trimming left V 8 bases short and J 1 base short, with 11 bases between. Germline-derived CDR1 and CDR2 are SNHLY and FYNNEI. There are 14 residues in the CDR3. CDR3 sequence: CASGPRGNTGELFF. The CDR3, as DNA: TGTGCCAGCGGCCCGAGAGGGAACACCGGGGAGCTGTTTTTT.

V is TRBV7-9 and J is TRBJ1-2; D is unresolved. This CDR3 spans 12 amino acids. V was shortened by 1 base and J by 10 bases, with 10 bases between the two germline ends. Germline V CDR1 and CDR2: SEHNR, FQNEAQ (reference sequence). CDR3 sequence: CASSLDHSTYTF. The DNA of the CDR3 is TGTGCCAGCAGCTTAGATCACAGCACCTACACCTTC.

The V call is TRBV7-9, the J call TRBJ2-1; D uncertain. V dropped 4 bases and J dropped 4 bases, with 11 bases sitting between them. The germline gives CDR1 SEHNR, CDR2 FQNEAQ (reference sequence). The CDR3 has 14 residues. The CDR3 DNA reads TGTGCCAGCAGCTCCTCCCTAGATTACAATGAGCAGTTCTTC. Its protein product is CASSSSLDYNEQFF. Full variable domain (rest looked up from reference TRBV7-9 and TRBJ2-1): DTGVSQNPRHKITKRGQNVTFRCDPISEHNRLYWYRQTLGQGPEFLTYFQNEAQLEKSRLLSDRFSAERPKGSFSTLEIQRTEQGDSAMYLCASSSSLDYNEQFFGPGTRLTVL.

The V call is TRBV19, the J call TRBJ2-2, with D perhaps matching TRBD1 (5 bases). Germline-derived CDR1 and CDR2 are LNHDA and SQIVND (reference sequence). CDR3 length: 15 residues. V lost 8 bases to trimming and J lost 1 base, with 14 bases between them. The CDR3, as DNA: TGTGCCAGTGCAAGGCAGGGTCAGAACACCGGGGAGCTGTTTTTT. This gives the protein CASARQGQNTGELFF. The complete variable domain, with remaining parts taken from reference TRBV19 and TRBJ2-2, reads DGGITQSPKYLFRKEGQNVTLSCEQNLNHDAMYWYRQDPGQGLRLIYYSQIVNDFQKGDIAEGYSVSREKKESFPLTVTSAQKNPTAFYLCASARQGQNTGELFFGEGSRLTVL.

This rearrangement joins TRBV4-2 to TRBJ1-4; 8 nucleotides align to TRBD1. The CDR3 is made up of 15 amino acids. CDR1 LGHNA and CDR2 YNFKEQ come from the germline V gene. V was pared by 0 bases and J by 8 bases, with 5 bases of the junction left unmatched. CDR3: CASSQEGQVREKLFF. CDR3 nucleotides: TGTGCCAGCAGCCAAGAGGGACAGGTCCGAGAAAAACTGTTTTTT.